These 21 T cell receptor beta chains came from one sample sequenced in a study of blood T cells in healthy people across ages. Primed by a sample-barcoded 5' primer and a J-beta primer mix, a second PCR proceeded for about 7 to 11 cycles. TCRdb passed the 5' RACE reads through MiXCR, listing each CDR3 protein once. Of around 1.1 million distinct CDR3 sequences listed, under 40% are singletons. The sequenced sample was blood. These receptors were obtained from a young man in good health.

This clonotype occurred a few times. The V call is TRBV24-1, the J call TRBJ2-4, with 10 bases identical to TRBD1. Germline-derived CDR1 and CDR2 are KGHDR and SFDVKD. The V segment lost 4 bases and the J segment 13 bases; nucleotides outside the gene matches: 15. The CDR3 has 16 amino acids. The CDR3 region is CATSDTGTGANNEQYF. In DNA form, the CDR3 reads TGTGCCACCAGTGACACCGGGACAGGGGCCAACAATGAGCAGTACTTC.

J is TRBJ2-5 and V is TRBV5-1; TRBD1 matches at 7 bases. The CDR3 sequence is 15 residues long. Germline loops: CDR1 SGHRS, CDR2 YFSETQ. V was clipped by 2 bases and J by 2 bases; unmatched bases: 6. The CDR3, as DNA: TGCGCCAGCAGCTTCAACCCGGGACAGCAAGAGACCCAGTACTTC. Encoded protein: CASSFNPGQQETQYF.

V is TRBV20-1 and J is TRBJ2-1, with D possibly being TRBD1 (7 bases). CDR1 is DFQATT and CDR2 is SNEGSKA in the germline V gene (reference sequence). Trimming left V 3 bases short and J 5 bases short, with 14 bases between. CDR3 length equals 14 residues. The CDR3 sequence: CSARAGGWDNEQFF. The CDR3 DNA sequence: TGCAGTGCTAGGGCAGGGGGGTGGGACAATGAGCAGTTCTTC.

V usage is TRBV24-1 and J usage is TRBJ2-1, with 7 bases fitting TRBD1. After removal of 9 bases from V and 8 bases from J, the junction contained 15 bases not matched to a gene. The CDR3 has 15 residues. The germline CDR1 and CDR2 sequences are KGHDR and SFDVKD. CDR3 nucleotides: TGTGCCACCCGAGTGTGCGGCAAAGGGGGCCATGAGCAGTTCTTC. It translates to CATRVCGKGGHEQFF.

V and J are TRBV4-3 and TRBJ2-1, with D possibly matching TRBD1 (5 bases). Trimming took 4 bases from V and 1 from J, leaving 11 bases between them. The CDR3 covers 15 residues. The germline V gene has CDR1 LGHNA and CDR2 YSLEER. The CDR3 loop is CASSRAGQSYNEQFF. The CDR3 DNA follows: TGCGCCAGCAGCCGGGCAGGGCAGTCCTACAATGAGCAGTTCTTC.

The chain joins TRBV6-6 to TRBJ2-7; 10 nucleotides line up with TRBD2. With 0 bases clipped from V and 7 bases from J, the junction kept 12 bases outside the gene matches. From germline, CDR1 is MNHNY and CDR2 SVGAGI (reference sequence). The CDR3 has 17 residues. The CDR3 region has the DNA TGTGCCAGCAGTTACTCTTTAGCGGGGGGCGCGTACAATGAGCAGTACTTC. This sequence encodes CASSYSLAGGAYNEQYF.

This clonotype was counted a few times. The V and J genes are TRBV10-3 and TRBJ1-1, with D tentatively TRBD1 (5 bases). The CDR3 contains 12 residues. Per the germline V gene, CDR1 is ENHRY and CDR2 is SYGVKD. Between the trimmed V and J ends, which lost 0 bases and 7 bases, there was a span of 6 bases. The CDR3 here is CAISESRGEAFF. The CDR3 nucleotides read TGTGCCATCAGTGAGTCTAGGGGTGAAGCTTTCTTT.

This clonotype was recorded a few times. DNA of the CDR3: TGTGCCAGCAGTTTATACAGGGGGGATTCTGAAGCTTTCTTT. Amino acids: CASSLYRGDSEAFF. V is TRBV27 and J is TRBJ1-1; 8 bases are a match to TRBD1. The germline CDR1 and CDR2 sequences are MNHEY and SMNVEV (reference sequence). CDR3 length: 14 amino acids. V shed 1 base and J 6 bases; nucleotides not matched to a gene: 4.

In this sample, this clonotype turned up once. V usage is TRBV11-2 and J usage is TRBJ2-5, with 7 bases aligning to TRBD2. TRBJ2-7 matches the DNA end more closely, so the J call is doubtful. Germline V gives CDR1 SGHAT, CDR2 FQNNGV. CDR3 length: 12 residues. The CDR3 protein is CASSRDYYEQYF. CDR3 sequence (DNA): TGTGCCAGCAGCCGGGACTACTACGAGCAGTACTTC.

V and J are TRBV7-2 and TRBJ1-5; unclear D gene. V lost 8 bases to trimming and J lost 5 bases, with 10 bases between them. The germline gives CDR1 SGHTA, CDR2 FQGNSA. This CDR3 has 12 residues. The DNA of the CDR3 is TGTGCCAGCGGTCACGGAGATCAGCCCCAGCATTTT. It codes for CASGHGDQPQHF.

This clonotype has only a few counts. This CDR3 reads CARLSTGGYYGYTF. CDR3 nucleotides: TGTGCCAGGCTATCCACTGGGGGGTACTATGGCTACACCTTC. J is TRBJ1-2 and V is TRBV6-5; D might be TRBD1 (5 bases). V was pared by 9 bases and J by 3 bases, with 17 bases between. Germline V gene sequence: CDR1 MNHEY, CDR2 SVGAGI. The CDR3 has 14 amino acids.

This clonotype showed up just a few times. The chain has TRBV18 and TRBJ2-1, with 8 positions matching TRBD2. This CDR3 comprises 14 residues. CDR1 is KGHSH and CDR2 is LQKENI in the germline V gene. J gave up 7 bases and V 3 bases, and 5 bases lay outside the gene matches. Here the CDR3 DNA reads TGTGCCAGCTCACCGACTAGCGCAAGAAATGAGCAGTTCTTC. Protein: CASSPTSARNEQFF.

The chain has TRBV4-2 and TRBJ2-2, with 10 bases matching TRBD2. The CDR3 contains 14 residues. V was pared by 8 bases and J by 6 bases, with 6 bases of the junction left unmatched. Germline CDR1 LGHNA, CDR2 YNFKEQ. The CDR3 loop is CASERGGVAGELFF. The CDR3 bases are TGTGCCAGCGAGCGGGGGGGGGTCGCCGGGGAGCTGTTTTTT.

This sequence joins TRBV5-1 and TRBJ2-2, with no clear D. The CDR3 consists of 13 residues. The germline V gene has CDR1 SGHRS and CDR2 YFSETQ. With 7 bases removed from V and 1 base from J, the gap between germline ends came to 8 bases. The CDR3 is CASELGNTGELFF. CDR3 sequence (DNA): TGCGCCAGCGAATTAGGGAACACCGGGGAGCTGTTTTTT.

The rearrangement uses TRBV10-3 and TRBJ1-5, with D hard to call. The CDR3 is 15 residues long. V lost 0 bases to trimming and J lost 4 bases, with 10 bases between them. Germline assignment: CDR1 ENHRY and CDR2 SYGVKD. The CDR3 here is CAISESNFQNQPQHF. In DNA, the CDR3 is TGTGCCATCAGTGAGTCGAATTTCCAGAATCAGCCCCAGCATTTT.

The gene calls are TRBV5-1 and TRBJ2-5; TRBD1 matches at 7 bases. Germline CDR1 and CDR2: SGHRS and YFSETQ. The V and J ends lost 4 bases and 11 bases, in that order; junction bases with no gene match: 11. This CDR3 comprises 13 residues. For the CDR3, the DNA is TGCGCCAGCAGCCGGTCGACAGGGTATGAGCAGTACTTC. This translates into CASSRSTGYEQYF.

The chain uses TRBV7-2 and TRBJ2-3, with 7 bases fitting TRBD2. Trimming removed 1 base from V and 4 bases from J; junction bases left unmatched: 11. Germline-derived CDR1 and CDR2 are SGHTA and FQGNSA. CDR3 length equals 17 residues. The CDR3 protein is CASSLVTGGMSADTQYF. CDR3 nucleotide sequence: TGTGCCAGCAGCTTAGTGACCGGGGGGATGAGCGCAGATACGCAGTATTTT.

A few counts support this clonotype. The CDR3 nucleotides read TGTGCCAGCAGTTACTTCCTAACGGGGGCCTTATCCTACGAGCAGTACTTC. Its translation is CASSYFLTGALSYEQYF. This chain links TRBV6-6 with TRBJ2-7; either TRBD1 or TRBD2 may supply D (6 bases each). There are 17 residues in the CDR3. The germline V and J ends were trimmed by 1 base and 1 base, with 17 bases remaining between them. Germline-derived CDR1 and CDR2 are MNHNY and SVGAGI (reference sequence).

In its sample, this clonotype was seen a few times. Written as DNA, the CDR3 is TGTGCCAGCAGCACACAGGGGGTAGAGACTGAAGCTTTCTTT. This encodes CASSTQGVETEAFF. The chain uses TRBV9 and TRBJ1-1; 8 nucleotides line up with TRBD1. Germline trimming cut 4 bases from V and 5 bases from J; bases unmatched to any gene: 7. Per the germline V gene, CDR1 is SGDLS and CDR2 is YYNGEE. CDR3 length: 14 amino acids.

This chain links TRBV20-1 with TRBJ1-2; no definite D call. V gave up 5 bases and J gave up 5 bases, with 18 bases separating them. Looked up from germline, CDR1 is DFQATT and CDR2 is SNEGSKA (reference sequence). This CDR3 region has 14 residues. CDR3 coding DNA: TGCAGTGCTCAAGCCGGTTACACGGCGTATGGCTACACCTTC. Encoded protein: CSAQAGYTAYGYTF.

The V and J genes are TRBV20-1 and TRBJ1-5, with D hard to call. V was clipped by 1 base and J by 6 bases, with 10 bases between them. This CDR3 comprises 13 residues. The germline V gene encodes CDR1 DFQATT and CDR2 SNEGSKA (reference sequence). The CDR3 protein is CSARGRTTQPQHF. In DNA, the CDR3 is TGCAGTGCTAGAGGGCGGACCACTCAGCCCCAGCATTTT.